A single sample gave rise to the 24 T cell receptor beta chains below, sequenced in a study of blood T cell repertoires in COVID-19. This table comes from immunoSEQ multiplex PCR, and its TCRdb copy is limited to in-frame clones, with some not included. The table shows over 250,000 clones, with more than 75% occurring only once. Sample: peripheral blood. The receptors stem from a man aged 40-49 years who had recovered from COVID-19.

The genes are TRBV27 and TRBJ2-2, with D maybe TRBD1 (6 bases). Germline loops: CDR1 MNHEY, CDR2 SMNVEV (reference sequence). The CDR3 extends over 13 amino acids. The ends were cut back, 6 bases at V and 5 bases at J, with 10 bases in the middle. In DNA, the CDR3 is TGTGCCAGCAGGGTACAGGGAACCGGGGAGCTGTTTTTT. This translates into CASRVQGTGELFF.

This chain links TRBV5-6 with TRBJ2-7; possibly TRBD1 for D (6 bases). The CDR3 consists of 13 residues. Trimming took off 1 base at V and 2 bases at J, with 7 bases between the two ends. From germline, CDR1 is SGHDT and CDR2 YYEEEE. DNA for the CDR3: TGTGCCAGCAGCTTGACAGGGACCTACGAGCAGTACTTC. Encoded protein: CASSLTGTYEQYF. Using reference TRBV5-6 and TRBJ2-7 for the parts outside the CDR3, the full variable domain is DAGVTQSPTHLIKTRGQQVTLRCSPKSGHDTVSWYQQALGQGPQFIFQYYEEEERQRGNFPDRFSGHQFPNYSSELNVNALLLGDSALYLCASSLTGTYEQYFGPGTRLTVT.

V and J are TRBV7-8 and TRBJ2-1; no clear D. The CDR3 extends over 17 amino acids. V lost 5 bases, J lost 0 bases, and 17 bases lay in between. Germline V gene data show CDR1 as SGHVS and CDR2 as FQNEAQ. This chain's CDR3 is CASSPVPGSFSYNEQFF. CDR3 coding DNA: TGTGCCAGCAGCCCGGTGCCAGGTAGTTTCTCCTACAATGAGCAGTTCTTC.

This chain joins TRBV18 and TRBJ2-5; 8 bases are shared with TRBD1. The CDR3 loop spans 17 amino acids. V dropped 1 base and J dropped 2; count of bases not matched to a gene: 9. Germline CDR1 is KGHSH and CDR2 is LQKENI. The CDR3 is CASSPLVRTGQQETQYF. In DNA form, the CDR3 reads TGTGCCAGCTCACCACTAGTGAGGACAGGGCAACAAGAGACCCAGTACTTC.

The CDR3 DNA follows: TGTGCCATCAGCCAACTAGCGGGGGGCCGAGATACGCAGTATTTT. Residues: CAISQLAGGRDTQYF. The chain recombines TRBV10-3 with TRBJ2-3; 12 positions agree with TRBD2. After removal of 6 bases from V and 5 bases from J, the junction contained 6 bases not matched to a gene. Germline CDR1 reads ENHRY; CDR2 reads SYGVKD. The CDR3 is 15 amino acids.

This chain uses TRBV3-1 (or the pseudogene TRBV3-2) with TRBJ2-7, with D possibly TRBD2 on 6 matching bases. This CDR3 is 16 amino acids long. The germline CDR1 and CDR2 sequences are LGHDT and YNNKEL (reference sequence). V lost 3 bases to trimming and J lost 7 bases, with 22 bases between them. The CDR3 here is CASSHKVRMGGGEQYF. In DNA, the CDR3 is TGTGCCAGCAGCCATAAGGTTAGGATGGGAGGTGGGGAGCAGTACTTC.

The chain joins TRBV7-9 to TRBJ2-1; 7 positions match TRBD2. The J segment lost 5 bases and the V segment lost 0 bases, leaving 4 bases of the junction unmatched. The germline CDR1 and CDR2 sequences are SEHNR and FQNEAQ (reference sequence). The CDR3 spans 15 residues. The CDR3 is CASSLAGGTNNEQFF. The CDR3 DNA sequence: TGTGCCAGCAGCTTAGCGGGGGGGACCAACAATGAGCAGTTCTTC.

The DNA of the CDR3 is TGTGCCAGCAGTCAGGGGGTAGCGAACACCGGGGAGCTGTTTTTT. Translation gives CASSQGVANTGELFF. The gene calls are TRBV27 and TRBJ2-2; 7 nucleotides line up with TRBD1. Germline CDR1 and CDR2: MNHEY and SMNVEV (reference sequence). The V segment lost 5 bases and the J segment 0 bases; nucleotides outside the gene matches: 3. The CDR3 contains 15 residues.

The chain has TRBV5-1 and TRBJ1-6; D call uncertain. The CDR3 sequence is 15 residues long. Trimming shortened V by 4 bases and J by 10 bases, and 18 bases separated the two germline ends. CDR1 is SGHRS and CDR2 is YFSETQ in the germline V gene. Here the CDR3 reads CASSLLGRDGSPLHF. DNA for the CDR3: TGCGCCAGCAGCCTCCTCGGGAGGGATGGGTCACCCCTCCACTTT.

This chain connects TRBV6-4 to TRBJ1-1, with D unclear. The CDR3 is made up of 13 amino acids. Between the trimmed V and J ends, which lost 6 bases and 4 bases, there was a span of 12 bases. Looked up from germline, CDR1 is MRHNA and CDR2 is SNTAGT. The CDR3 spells CASSLEGSTEAFF. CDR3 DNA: TGTGCCAGCAGCTTGGAGGGAAGCACTGAAGCTTTCTTT.

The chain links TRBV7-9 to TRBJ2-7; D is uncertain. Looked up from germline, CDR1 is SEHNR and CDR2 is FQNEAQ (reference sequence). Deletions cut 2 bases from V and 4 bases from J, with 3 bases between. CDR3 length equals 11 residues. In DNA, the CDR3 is TGTGCCAGCAGCTTATCTTACGAGCAGTACTTC. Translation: CASSLSYEQYF.

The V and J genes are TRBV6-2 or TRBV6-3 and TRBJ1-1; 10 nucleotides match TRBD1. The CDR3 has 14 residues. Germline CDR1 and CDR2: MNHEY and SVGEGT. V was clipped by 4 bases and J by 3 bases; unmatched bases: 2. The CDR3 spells CASSFGTGDTEAFF. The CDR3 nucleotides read TGTGCCAGCAGTTTCGGGACAGGGGACACTGAAGCTTTCTTT.

The CDR3 here is CASRLFQSGRNNNEQFF. The CDR3 coding sequence is TGCGCCAGCCGACTATTTCAGAGCGGGAGGAATAACAATGAGCAGTTCTTC. The rearrangement uses TRBV5-1 and TRBJ2-1; TRBD2 matches 9 bases. CDR3 length: 17 amino acids. Germline loops: CDR1 SGHRS, CDR2 YFSETQ. V lost 7 bases to trimming and J lost 5 bases; unmatched junction nucleotides: 16.

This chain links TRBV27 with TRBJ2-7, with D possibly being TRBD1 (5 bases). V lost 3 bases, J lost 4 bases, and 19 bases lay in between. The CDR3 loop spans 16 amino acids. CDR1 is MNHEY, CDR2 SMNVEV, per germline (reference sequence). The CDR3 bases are TGTGCCAGCAGTTTTCACAGGCTCGATCCCGGTTACGAGCAGTACTTC. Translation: CASSFHRLDPGYEQYF.

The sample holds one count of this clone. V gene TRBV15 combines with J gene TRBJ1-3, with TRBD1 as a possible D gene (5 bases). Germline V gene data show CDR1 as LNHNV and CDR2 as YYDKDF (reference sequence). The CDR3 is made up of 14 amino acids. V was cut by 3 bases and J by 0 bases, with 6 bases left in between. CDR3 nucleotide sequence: TGTGCCACCAGCAGCGGGGGCTCTGGAAACACCATATATTTT. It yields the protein CATSSGGSGNTIYF.

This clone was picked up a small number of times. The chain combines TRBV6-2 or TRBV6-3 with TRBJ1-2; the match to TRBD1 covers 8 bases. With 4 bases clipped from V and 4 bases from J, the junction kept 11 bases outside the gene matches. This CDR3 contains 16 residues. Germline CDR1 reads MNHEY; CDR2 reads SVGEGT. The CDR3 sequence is CASSSFRQGQGYGYTF. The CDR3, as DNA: TGTGCCAGCAGTTCCTTTCGACAGGGGCAAGGCTATGGCTACACCTTC.

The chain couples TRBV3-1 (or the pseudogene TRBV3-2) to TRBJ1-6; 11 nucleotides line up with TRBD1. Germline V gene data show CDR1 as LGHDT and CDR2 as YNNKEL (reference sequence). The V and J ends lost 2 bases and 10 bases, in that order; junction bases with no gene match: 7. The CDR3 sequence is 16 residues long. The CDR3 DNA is TGTGCCAGCAGCCAAATTGGACAGGGGGCTAGCTCACCCCTCCACTTT. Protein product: CASSQIGQGASSPLHF.

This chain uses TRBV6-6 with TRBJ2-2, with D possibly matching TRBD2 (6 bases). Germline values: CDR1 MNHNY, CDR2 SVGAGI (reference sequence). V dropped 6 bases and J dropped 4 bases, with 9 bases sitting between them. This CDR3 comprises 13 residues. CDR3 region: CASSRAGTGELFF. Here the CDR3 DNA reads TGTGCCAGCAGCCGAGCGGGCACCGGGGAGCTGTTTTTT.

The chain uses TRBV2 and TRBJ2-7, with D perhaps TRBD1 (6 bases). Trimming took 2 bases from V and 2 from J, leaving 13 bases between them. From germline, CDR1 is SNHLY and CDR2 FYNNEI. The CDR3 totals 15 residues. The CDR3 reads CASSEWAGTTYEQYF. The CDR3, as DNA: TGTGCCAGCAGTGAATGGGCAGGGACAACCTACGAGCAGTACTTC.

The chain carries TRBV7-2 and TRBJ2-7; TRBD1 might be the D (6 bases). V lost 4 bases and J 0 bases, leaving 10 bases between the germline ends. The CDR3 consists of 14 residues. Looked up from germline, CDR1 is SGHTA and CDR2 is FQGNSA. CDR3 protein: CASSWTVSSYEQYF. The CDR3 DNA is TGTGCCAGCAGCTGGACAGTTAGCTCCTACGAGCAGTACTTC.

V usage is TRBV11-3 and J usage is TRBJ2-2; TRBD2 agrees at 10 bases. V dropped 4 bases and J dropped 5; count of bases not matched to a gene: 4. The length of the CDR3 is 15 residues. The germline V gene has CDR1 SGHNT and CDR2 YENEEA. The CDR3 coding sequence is TGTGCCAGCAGCTCGGGACTAGCGTTAACCGGGGAGCTGTTTTTT. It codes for CASSSGLALTGELFF.

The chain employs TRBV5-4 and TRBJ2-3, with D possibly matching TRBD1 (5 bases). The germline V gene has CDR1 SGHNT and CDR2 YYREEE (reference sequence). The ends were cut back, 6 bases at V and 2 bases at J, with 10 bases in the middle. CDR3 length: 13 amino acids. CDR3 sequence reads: CASTGRVTDTQYF. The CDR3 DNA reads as TGTGCCAGCACAGGCAGGGTCACAGATACGCAGTATTTT.

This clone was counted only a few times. The CDR3 is CASSFHAQGPNRDEQYF. CDR3 nucleotides: TGTGCCAGCAGCTTCCATGCACAGGGCCCAAATCGGGACGAGCAGTACTTC. The V and J genes are TRBV7-9 and TRBJ2-7; D possibly corresponds to TRBD1 (6 bases). The V end was cut by 3 bases, the J end by 5 bases, with 23 bases between. This CDR3 has 17 amino acids. From germline, CDR1 is SEHNR and CDR2 FQNEAQ (reference sequence).

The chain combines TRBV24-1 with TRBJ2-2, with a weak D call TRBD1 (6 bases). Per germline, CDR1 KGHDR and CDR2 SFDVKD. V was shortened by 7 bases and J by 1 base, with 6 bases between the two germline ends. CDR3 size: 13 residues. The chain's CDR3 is CATRQGNTGELFF. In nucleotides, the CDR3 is TGTGCCACCAGACAGGGGAACACCGGGGAGCTGTTTTTT.